This record looks at one TCR beta chain sequence and its context. The V and J ends lost 5 bases and 9 bases, in that order; junction bases with no gene match: 8. This CDR3 is built from 14 residues. Germline loops: CDR1 SGHTA, CDR2 FQGNSA. This entry comes from a study of technical replicates of blood from a few donors. Profiling relied on immunoSEQ multiplex PCR, and the TCRdb table lists in-frame clones only, not all of them. Of around 97,000 clones listed, about 96% are singletons. The clonotype comes from a human donor in good health. Source material: T cells isolated from PBMCs. The V and J genes are TRBV7-2 and TRBJ1-3; TRBD1 agrees at 9 bases. The DNA of the CDR3 is TGTGCCAGCAGCCTTCCCGGGACAGGGTTCACCATATATTTT. Its translation is CASSLPGTGFTIYF.